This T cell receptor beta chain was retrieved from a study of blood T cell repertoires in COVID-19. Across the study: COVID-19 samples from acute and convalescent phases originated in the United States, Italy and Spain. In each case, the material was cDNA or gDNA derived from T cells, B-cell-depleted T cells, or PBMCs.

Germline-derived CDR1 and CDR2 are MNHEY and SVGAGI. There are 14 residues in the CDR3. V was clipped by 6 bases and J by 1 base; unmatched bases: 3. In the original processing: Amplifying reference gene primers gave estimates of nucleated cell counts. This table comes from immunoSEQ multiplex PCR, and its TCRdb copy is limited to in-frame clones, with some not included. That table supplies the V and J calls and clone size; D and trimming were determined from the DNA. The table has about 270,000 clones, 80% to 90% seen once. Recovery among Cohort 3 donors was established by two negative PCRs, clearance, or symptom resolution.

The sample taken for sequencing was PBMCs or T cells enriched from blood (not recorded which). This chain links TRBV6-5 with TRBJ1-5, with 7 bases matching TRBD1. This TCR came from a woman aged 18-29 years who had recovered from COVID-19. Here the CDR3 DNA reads TGTGCCAGCAGAGAGACAGGGAGCAATCAGCCCCAGCATTTT. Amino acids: CASRETGSNQPQHF.